The present T cell receptor (beta chain) was sequenced within a study of regulatory T cells in long-lasting Graves disease. CDR3-region Arm-PCR and iRepertoire HTBI primers produced the TCR beta libraries. TCRdb re-derived calls from the multiplex PCR reads in MiXCR, one entry per CDR3 protein. The sample consists of around 500,000 distinct CDR3 sequences, 12% of them appearing once. Ten or more counts support this clonotype. Its cognate antigen is unknown. Overall study findings and caveats: Lower TCR diversity was seen in persistent Graves' patients than in newly diagnosed ones.

Germline CDR1 reads MNHNS; CDR2 reads SASEGT. With V trimmed by 3 bases and J by 4 bases, 3 bases remained unmatched. The CDR3 totals 14 residues. The time point: newly diagnosed GD, antithyroid drugs for less than 3 months. Construction of the TCR library relied on RNA isolated from PBMCs. In addition, the sample was reused for a study of T cells in Graves' hyperthyroidism and ophthalmopathy.

The source of this sequence is a woman in her twenties or thirties with Graves disease. This chain joins TRBV6-1 and TRBJ2-4; TRBD2 matches 7 bases. Source: peripheral blood mononuclear cells (PBMCs), taken at new diagnosis, from a patient treated with antithyroid drugs. The CDR3 spells CASSDWGGKNIQYF. The CDR3 nucleotides are TGTGCCAGCAGTGATTGGGGGGGGAAAAACATTCAGTACTTC.